The rows below give T cell receptor beta chains drawn from one sample of a study of cytomegalovirus exposure and HLA in healthy donors. TCRdb's copy holds only in-frame clones and misses some; the assay was immunoSEQ multiplex PCR. The listing records about 120,000 clones. Sequences were obtained from PBMCs. These TCRs come from a man in his thirties or forties in good health and CMV-seronegative. Each CDR3 is given with its conserved first and last residue. D genes are given only for firm matches.

cdr3_length: 20; v_call: TRBV21-1; d_call: NA; j_call: TRBJ1-5; cdr3_aa: CASSKDRQVRGEFHHQPQHF
cdr3_length: 13; v_call: TRBV7-9; d_call: NA; j_call: TRBJ1-5; cdr3_aa: CASTPGGGQPQHF
cdr3_length: 15; v_call: TRBV30; d_call: TRBD2; j_call: TRBJ2-2; cdr3_aa: CAWSVRLGGTGELFF
cdr3_length: 14; v_call: TRBV4-3; d_call: NA; j_call: TRBJ1-1; cdr3_aa: CASSQDLGGTEAFF
cdr3_length: 13; v_call: TRBV18; d_call: NA; j_call: TRBJ2-7; cdr3_aa: CASSPLERSVQYF
cdr3_length: 14; v_call: TRBV2; d_call: TRBD1; j_call: TRBJ2-4; cdr3_aa: CASRPGQYQNIQYF
cdr3_length: 17; v_call: TRBV11-3; d_call: TRBD1; j_call: TRBJ2-2; cdr3_aa: CASSLYPGTGDTGELFF
cdr3_length: 11; v_call: TRBV5-1; d_call: NA; j_call: TRBJ2-3; cdr3_aa: CASSTTDTQYF
cdr3_length: 11; v_call: TRBV6-1; d_call: NA; j_call: TRBJ2-7; cdr3_aa: CASALSQAQYF
cdr3_length: 17; v_call: TRBV5-1; d_call: TRBD2; j_call: TRBJ2-1; cdr3_aa: CASSSGTSGGASNEQFF
cdr3_length: 13; v_call: TRBV6-5; d_call: NA; j_call: TRBJ1-5; cdr3_aa: CATKGDSNQPQHF
cdr3_length: 14; v_call: TRBV30; d_call: TRBD2; j_call: TRBJ2-7; cdr3_aa: CACPGLAGTYEQYF
cdr3_length: 16; v_call: TRBV27; d_call: NA; j_call: TRBJ2-3; cdr3_aa: CASSRPLGSGADTQYF
cdr3_length: 16; v_call: TRBV5-5; d_call: NA; j_call: TRBJ2-7; cdr3_aa: CASSLTPRGDSYEQYF
cdr3_length: 11; v_call: TRBV5-8; d_call: NA; j_call: TRBJ1-5; cdr3_aa: CASSLSQPQHF
cdr3_length: 16; v_call: TRBV10-3; d_call: NA; j_call: TRBJ1-5; cdr3_aa: CAISESSGSTATSKHF
cdr3_length: 13; v_call: TRBV5-4; d_call: NA; j_call: TRBJ1-1; cdr3_aa: CASSWSGGLEAFF
cdr3_length: 14; v_call: TRBV18; d_call: NA; j_call: TRBJ2-3; cdr3_aa: CASSPSSGRDTQYF
cdr3_length: 14; v_call: TRBV5-1; d_call: NA; j_call: TRBJ2-2; cdr3_aa: CASSLTGNTGELFF
cdr3_length: 14; v_call: TRBV18; d_call: TRBD1; j_call: TRBJ2-7; cdr3_aa: CASSSGQNSYEQYF
cdr3_length: 18; v_call: TRBV27; d_call: TRBD1; j_call: TRBJ2-3; cdr3_aa: CASSAGQGANFITDTQYF
cdr3_length: 15; v_call: TRBV5-1; d_call: TRBD1; j_call: TRBJ1-2; cdr3_aa: CASRQGAAGLYGYTF
cdr3_length: 18; v_call: TRBV10-3; d_call: TRBD2; j_call: TRBJ2-3; cdr3_aa: CAIRSKLAGGPSPDTQYF
cdr3_length: 15; v_call: TRBV5-5; d_call: TRBD1; j_call: TRBJ1-1; cdr3_aa: CASSLAGTGYTEAFF
cdr3_length: 15; v_call: TRBV9; d_call: TRBD2; j_call: TRBJ2-7; cdr3_aa: CASSVDTGGPFDLYF
cdr3_length: 13; v_call: TRBV7-6; d_call: NA; j_call: TRBJ2-5; cdr3_aa: CASSRTGLETQYF
cdr3_length: 15; v_call: TRBV7-3; d_call: NA; j_call: TRBJ2-2; cdr3_aa: CASSLKSGVAGELFF
cdr3_length: 21; v_call: TRBV23-1; d_call: TRBD1; j_call: TRBJ2-3; cdr3_aa: CASSHHRDRGSSIGFTDTQYF
cdr3_length: 13; v_call: TRBV5-6; d_call: NA; j_call: TRBJ2-5; cdr3_aa: CASSLQLQETQYF